Listed below are T cell receptor beta chains from one sample, sequenced in a study of T cell repertoires in cytomegalovirus infection. Their specific antigens are unknown. MiXCR, run by TCRdb on the reads, gives a single entry per CDR3 protein. Of hundreds of thousands of distinct CDR3 sequences listed, less than 35% are singletons. The sample was cultured CD8+ T cells from PBMCs, taken from culture after CMV antigen stimulation. Every receptor here comes from a human donor in good health (CMV status not recorded). Some clones in this sample may be carry-over from other donors' samples. The CDR3 runs from the conserved cysteine through the conserved F or W. Each record gives: D gene, V gene, J gene, clone size, CDR3 DNA, CDR3 protein. A D gene is named only where the DNA matches it firmly. Only part of the rows carry a size: once, few, many, or a class if the clone is expanded.

-	TRBV24-1	TRBJ2-1	-	TGTGCCACCAGTTCAGAGGGCAGGGGCCTTTACAATGAGCAGTTCTTC	CATSSEGRGLYNEQFF
-	TRBV27	TRBJ2-6	-	TGTGCCAGCGGGAACAGGATCTCTGGGGCCAACGTCCTGACTTTC	CASGNRISGANVLTF
-	TRBV5-1	TRBJ1-1	few	TGCGCCAGCAGCTCGAGGACAATCTCCTCTGAAGCTTTCTTT	CASSSRTISSEAFF
-	TRBV28	TRBJ2-1	-	TGTGCCAGCGATAATTGGCAGGGCCGGAGGGATGAGCAGTTCTTC	CASDNWQGRRDEQFF
TRBD1	TRBV20-1	TRBJ1-2	few	TGCAGTGCTAGAGATGGAAAACCGGGACAGGGTAACTATGGCTACACCTTC	CSARDGKPGQGNYGYTF
-	TRBV7-8	TRBJ2-6	many	TGTGCCAGCAGCGTAAATCGGTACGGGGGGCCCCTGGATGGGGCCAACGTCCTGACTTTC	CASSVNRYGGPLDGANVLTF
-	TRBV23-1	TRBJ2-4	-	TGCGCCAGCAGCCCCGGCCCGTCGGGGGCCTTCCCCAACATTCAGTACTTC	CASSPGPSGAFPNIQYF
-	TRBV27	TRBJ2-3	-	TGTGCCAGCAGTTTAGGAGGGGGGGACGCAGATACGCAGTATTTT	CASSLGGGDADTQYF
TRBD1	TRBV6-8	TRBJ1-2	few	TGTGCCAGCAGCTTACAGGGGGCTGATGGCTACACCTTC	CASSLQGADGYTF
TRBD2	TRBV6-2/TRBV6-3	TRBJ2-2	-	TGTGCCACGGGGGGGACACGGAACACCGGGGAGCTGTTTTTT	CATGGTRNTGELFF
TRBD1	TRBV24-1	TRBJ2-1	few	TGTGCCACCAGTGATTCGAGGGACAGCCCCCCGGAGCAGTTCTTC	CATSDSRDSPPEQFF
TRBD2	TRBV7-6	TRBJ2-5	few	TGTGCCAGCAGCTCCGGGACTAGCGGGGGGGCCGGGGGGGGAGAGACCCAGTACTTC	CASSSGTSGGAGGGETQYF
TRBD1	TRBV11-3	TRBJ2-2	-	TGTGCCAGCAGCCGGGACAGGGAGTCCACCGGGGAGCTGTTTTTT	CASSRDRESTGELFF
TRBD1	TRBV27	TRBJ1-6	-	TGTGCCAGCAGACCGGGACAGATCTCCTATAATTCATCCCTCCACTTT	CASRPGQISYNSSLHF
TRBD2	TRBV12-3/TRBV12-4	TRBJ2-7	many	TGTGCCAGCAGCGGACTAGCGGGGGGCTCCTACGAGCAGTACTTC	CASSGLAGGSYEQYF
TRBD1	TRBV15	TRBJ1-1	many	TGTGCCACCAGAGGGACAGTTCGAGCTTTCTTT	CATRGTVRAFF
-	TRBV27	TRBJ1-2	-	TGTGCCAGCATCCCAAGGGGGGGCAGGGACTATGGCTACACCTTC	CASIPRGGRDYGYTF
-	TRBV12-3/TRBV12-4	TRBJ2-7	-	TGTGCCAACAGTCCTCAGGTGGCAGGCCGCAACGAGCAGTACTTC	CANSPQVAGRNEQYF
-	TRBV7-9	TRBJ1-1	-	TGTGCCAGCCAAAACTCTGAAGCTTTCTTT	CASQNSEAFF
-	TRBV6-5	TRBJ2-2	once	TGTGCCAGCAGTTACGACGAGAACACCGGGGAGCTGTTTTTT	CASSYDENTGELFF
-	TRBV15	TRBJ1-2	few	TGTGCCACCAGCGACAGCCTCCCACCTTCGAACTATGGCTACACCTTC	CATSDSLPPSNYGYTF
-	TRBV11-1	TRBJ2-5	-	TGTGCCAGCAGCTTACGCGAGCGGCCAACCCAGGAGGAGACCCAGTACTTC	CASSLRERPTQEETQYF
-	TRBV4-2	TRBJ1-6	few	TGTGCCAGCAGCCAAGATCTAACGGGTCATAACCTCCACTTT	CASSQDLTGHNLHF
-	TRBV19	TRBJ1-5	-	TGTGCCAGTAGGTCCGGGAGTTGGAATCAGCCCCAGCATTTT	CASRSGSWNQPQHF